The 30 T cell receptor beta chains given below trace back to one sample, sequenced in a study of control samples from healthy donors and cancer patients. Method: immunoSEQ multiplex PCR; TCRdb's copy keeps in-frame clones and lacks some. Found here are about 140,000 clones, 92% of them singletons; the top ten hold 11%. The sequenced sample consisted of blood. These receptor sequences come from a man aged 25-45 years in good health.

The rearrangement links TRBV2 to TRBJ1-3; no firm D call. CDR1 SNHLY and CDR2 FYNNEI come from the germline V gene. The CDR3 covers 18 residues. Trimming took 6 bases from V and 0 from J, leaving 21 bases between them. CDR3 protein: CASSWREVPYYSGNTIYF. Written as DNA, the CDR3 is TGTGCCAGCAGCTGGCGGGAGGTACCGTATTACTCTGGAAACACCATATATTTT.

This clone is a singleton in its sample. The same CDR3 can be traced to other DNA sequences in this sample. The V call is TRBV5-1, the J call TRBJ1-6, with a tentative D call TRBD1 (6 bases). Trimming removed 3 bases from V and 7 bases from J, with 14 bases in between. This CDR3 has 15 residues. The germline V gene has CDR1 SGHRS and CDR2 YFSETQ. This CDR3 reads CASSSAGVENSPLHF. CDR3 bases: TGCGCCAGCAGCTCGGCAGGGGTCGAGAATTCACCCCTCCACTTT.

This chain uses TRBV9 with TRBJ2-3, with 15 bases fitting TRBD2. There are 17 residues in the CDR3. Unmatched junction bases numbered 4, after V lost 0 bases and J lost 5 bases. Germline V CDR1 and CDR2: SGDLS, YYNGEE. The CDR3 reads CASSVAPGLAGGDTQYF. The CDR3 bases are TGTGCCAGCAGCGTAGCCCCGGGACTAGCGGGAGGAGATACGCAGTATTTT.

The chain joins TRBV9 to TRBJ2-7; TRBD1 or TRBD2 may be the D gene (6 bases each). V gave up 0 bases and J gave up 5 bases, with 12 bases separating them. The CDR3 extends over 14 amino acids. Germline values: CDR1 SGDLS, CDR2 YYNGEE. CDR3 nucleotides: TGTGCCAGCAGCGTAGGTGGGGGGCAGGACGAGCAGTACTTC. Protein: CASSVGGGQDEQYF.

This chain joins TRBV4-1 and TRBJ2-3, with TRBD2 matching 7 bases. CDR1 is MGHRA and CDR2 is YSYEKL in the germline V gene. Trimming cost V 0 bases and J 3 bases; bases outside gene matches: 12. This CDR3 is built from 18 residues. CDR3 region: CASSQEAVPSGNTDTQYF. The CDR3 DNA sequence: TGCGCCAGCAGCCAAGAGGCTGTTCCTAGCGGAAATACAGATACGCAGTATTTT.

The chain combines TRBV6-6 with TRBJ1-4; 8 bases match TRBD1. The CDR3 covers 15 residues. Germline lookup yields CDR1 MNHNY and CDR2 SVGAGI (reference sequence). Trimming at V came to 7 bases and at J to 8 bases, leaving 12 bases not matched to a gene. CDR3 sequence: CASTQVAGGGEKLFF. Here the CDR3 DNA reads TGTGCCAGCACCCAGGTGGCAGGGGGCGGGGAAAAACTGTTTTTT.

This clone was detected only once. The V and J genes are TRBV5-4 and TRBJ2-3; D is undetermined. The ends were cut back, 3 bases at V and 0 bases at J, with 11 bases in the middle. The CDR3 loop spans 15 amino acids. The germline CDR1 and CDR2 sequences are SGHNT and YYREEE (reference sequence). In DNA, the CDR3 is TGTGCCAGCAGCTATTTAGCCGAAAGCACAGATACGCAGTATTTT. Its translation is CASSYLAESTDTQYF.

The gene calls are TRBV7-9 and TRBJ2-5; no clear D. CDR1 is SEHNR, CDR2 FQNEAQ, per germline (reference sequence). CDR3 size: 13 residues. Trimming cost V 0 bases and J 5 bases, with 7 bases left between them. The CDR3 sequence: CASSLAGVETQYF. The CDR3, as DNA: TGTGCCAGCAGCTTAGCCGGCGTCGAGACCCAGTACTTC.

The chain combines TRBV24-1 with TRBJ1-5; no clear D gene. CDR1 is KGHDR and CDR2 is SFDVKD in the germline V gene. The V and J ends lost 3 bases and 4 bases respectively, with 9 bases between them. The CDR3 covers 14 residues. CDR3: CATSDPSFNQPQHF. The CDR3, as DNA: TGTGCCACCAGTGATCCTTCCTTTAATCAGCCCCAGCATTTT.

The rearrangement joins TRBV6-5 to TRBJ2-1; 9 bases map to TRBD2. The CDR3 length is 14 residues. CDR1 and CDR2 from the germline V gene are MNHEY and SVGAGI. The J segment lost 7 bases and the V segment lost 4 bases, leaving 5 bases of the junction unmatched. The CDR3 DNA sequence: TGTGCCAGCAGTTTATATAGCGGGAGTAATGAGCAGTTCTTC. Translation: CASSLYSGSNEQFF.

The V and J genes are TRBV27 and TRBJ2-7, with D perhaps matching TRBD2 (6 bases). The CDR3 totals 16 residues. The germline V gene has CDR1 MNHEY and CDR2 SMNVEV (reference sequence). V lost 0 bases and J lost 2, with 14 bases in between. The CDR3 nucleotides are TGTGCCAGCAGTTTATCTTCGGGCGGGATGGCCTACGAGCAGTACTTC. This translates into CASSLSSGGMAYEQYF.

This clone came up once. The chain is built from TRBV10-3 and TRBJ1-1; D uncertain. Germline V CDR1 and CDR2: ENHRY, SYGVKD. The V and J ends lost 0 bases and 0 bases respectively, with 2 bases between them. CDR3 length: 13 residues. The chain's CDR3 is CAISESMNTEAFF. As DNA, the CDR3 is TGTGCCATCAGTGAGTCGATGAACACTGAAGCTTTCTTT.

The CDR3 nucleotides are TGTGCCAGCACCAGGACTAGCGGGAGTTACGAGCAGTACTTC. Its protein is CASTRTSGSYEQYF. The V call is TRBV3-1 (or the pseudogene TRBV3-2), the J call TRBJ2-7, with 13 bases lining up with TRBD2. Germline V gives CDR1 LGHDT, CDR2 YNNKEL (reference sequence). This CDR3 comprises 14 residues. Germline trimming cut 7 bases from V and 4 bases from J; bases unmatched to any gene: 4.

V and J are TRBV5-6 and TRBJ2-5; 12 bases map to TRBD2. This CDR3 comprises 16 residues. The junction had 5 bases not matched to a gene; V was cut back by 0 bases and J by 5 bases. Germline V gene data show CDR1 as SGHDT and CDR2 as YYEEEE. Here the CDR3 DNA reads TGTGCCAGCAGCTTGGGACTAGCGGGAGTTCGGGAGACCCAGTACTTC. As protein: CASSLGLAGVRETQYF.

V usage is TRBV29-1 and J usage is TRBJ1-5; D unclear. Germline lookup yields CDR1 SQVTM and CDR2 ANQGSEA. V was shortened by 4 bases and J by 0 bases, with 10 bases between the two germline ends. This CDR3 is 14 amino acids long. DNA of the CDR3: TGCAGCGTTGTTGTCAGAGATAGCAATCAGCCCCAGCATTTT. Translation: CSVVVRDSNQPQHF.

The gene calls are TRBV14 and TRBJ2-7; unclear D gene. With 3 bases removed from V and 0 bases from J, the gap between germline ends came to 9 bases. In germline, CDR1 is SGHDN, CDR2 FVKESK. This CDR3 region has 14 residues. The DNA of the CDR3 is TGTGCCAGCAGCCACCTTTGGGACTCCTACGAGCAGTACTTC. This sequence encodes CASSHLWDSYEQYF.

The table lists this clone with a few counts. V and J are TRBV10-3 and TRBJ2-5, with 7 nucleotides matching TRBD2. Germline CDR1 and CDR2: ENHRY and SYGVKD. The junction had 8 bases not matched to a gene; V was cut back by 8 bases and J by 5 bases. The CDR3 is made up of 13 amino acids. As DNA, the CDR3 is TGTGCCATCCGGGGAGGGAGGACGGAGACCCAGTACTTC. As protein: CAIRGGRTETQYF.

This chain joins TRBV27 and TRBJ2-5, with 8 bases identical to TRBD1. V lost 3 bases and J lost 12; bases outside the gene matches: 6. The CDR3 spans 12 residues. Germline loops: CDR1 MNHEY, CDR2 SMNVEV (reference sequence). The CDR3 nucleotides read TGTGCCAGCAGTTTGAACAGGGGGGCGGAGTACTTC. Encoded protein: CASSLNRGAEYF.

J is TRBJ2-5 and V is TRBV5-4; D is unclear. The CDR3 contains 14 residues. Per the germline V gene, CDR1 is SGHNT and CDR2 is YYREEE (reference sequence). Trimming shortened V by 3 bases and J by 5 bases, and 14 bases separated the two germline ends. The DNA of the CDR3 is TGTGCCAGCAGCTCCATCCCGGTCGCGGAGACCCAGTACTTC. It specifies CASSSIPVAETQYF. Full variable domain (remainder filled in from reference TRBV5-4 and TRBJ2-5): ETGVTQSPTHLIKTRGQQVTLRCSSQSGHNTVSWYQQALGQGPQFIFQYYREEENGRGNFPPRFSGLQFPNYSSELNVNALELDDSALYLCASSSIPVAETQYFGPGTRLLVL.

The chain employs TRBV2 and TRBJ2-5; D might be TRBD2 (5 bases). Germline CDR1 is SNHLY and CDR2 is FYNNEI. The CDR3 loop spans 15 amino acids. V lost 5 bases to trimming and J lost 2 bases, with 15 bases between them. CDR3 amino acids: CASSSDSPPQETQYF. The CDR3 nucleotides read TGTGCCAGCAGTTCGGACTCCCCCCCACAAGAGACCCAGTACTTC.

The rearrangement links TRBV7-6 to TRBJ1-4, with 7 bases fitting TRBD1. V gave up 0 bases and J gave up 8 bases; unmatched junction bases: 9. Germline values: CDR1 SGHVS, CDR2 FNYEAQ. The CDR3 spans 16 residues. The CDR3 region is CASSLANRGVYEKLFF. The CDR3 DNA reads TGTGCCAGCAGCTTAGCGAACAGGGGAGTATACGAAAAACTGTTTTTT.

The V call is TRBV9, the J call TRBJ2-1; D is uncertain. CDR1 and CDR2 from the germline V gene are SGDLS and YYNGEE. Trimming pared 4 bases from V and 5 bases from J, leaving 13 bases between. This CDR3 is built from 14 residues. Written as DNA, the CDR3 is TGTGCCAGCAGCCCCACCCCAAGGGACAATGAGCAGTTCTTC. Protein sequence: CASSPTPRDNEQFF.

This clone has just one count. The V gene is TRBV7-9, the J gene TRBJ1-3; 7 nucleotides line up with TRBD1. V lost 4 bases and J lost 0; bases outside the gene matches: 3. The CDR3 covers 15 residues. Germline values: CDR1 SEHNR, CDR2 FQNEAQ (reference sequence). This CDR3 is CASSSTGSSGNTIYF. In DNA, the CDR3 is TGTGCCAGCAGCTCGACAGGGAGCTCTGGAAACACCATATATTTT.

This rearrangement joins TRBV5-6 to TRBJ2-3, with TRBD2 identical over 8 bases. The CDR3 totals 15 residues. Trimming at V came to 1 base and at J to 5 bases, leaving 6 bases not matched to a gene. Germline CDR1 SGHDT, CDR2 YYEEEE. The CDR3: CASSLSQRELDTQYF. CDR3 coding DNA: TGTGCCAGCAGCTTGTCCCAGCGGGAGTTAGATACGCAGTATTTT.

The chain is built from TRBV29-1 and TRBJ1-1; D is possibly TRBD1 (6 bases). CDR1 SQVTM and CDR2 ANQGSEA come from the germline V gene. The CDR3 extends over 13 amino acids. Trimming stripped 7 bases from V and 0 bases from J, with 12 bases between. CDR3 sequence: CSANREMNTEAFF. The CDR3, as DNA: TGCAGCGCAAACAGGGAAATGAACACTGAAGCTTTCTTT.

The gene calls are TRBV7-2 and TRBJ1-1; D might be TRBD1 (6 bases). Trimming shortened V by 5 bases and J by 1 base, and 8 bases separated the two germline ends. The CDR3 totals 13 residues. Germline CDR1 reads SGHTA; CDR2 reads FQGNSA. This CDR3 reads CASSGQKNTEAFF. Written as DNA, the CDR3 is TGTGCCAGCAGCGGACAGAAGAACACTGAAGCTTTCTTT. The full variable domain, completed using reference TRBV7-2 and TRBJ1-1, is GAGVSQSPSNKVTEKGKDVELRCDPISGHTALYWYRQSLGQGLEFLIYFQGNSAPDKSGLPSDRFSAERTGGSVSTLTIQRTQQEDSAVYLCASSGQKNTEAFFGQGTRLTVV.

The gene calls are TRBV28 and TRBJ2-7, with 9 positions matching TRBD2. The germline gives CDR1 MDHEN, CDR2 SYDVKM. This CDR3 has 15 amino acids. V shed 5 bases, J shed 5 bases, and the junction held 10 bases outside the gene matches. The CDR3 loop reads CASSRLAAGLHEQYF. In nucleotides, the CDR3 is TGTGCCAGCAGTAGACTAGCGGCAGGACTCCACGAGCAGTACTTC.

The gene calls are TRBV5-1 and TRBJ2-3; TRBD1 or TRBD2 may be the D gene (6 bases each). Trimming pared 5 bases from V and 2 bases from J, leaving 15 bases between. The CDR3 spans 15 residues. The germline CDR1 and CDR2 sequences are SGHRS and YFSETQ. The CDR3, as DNA: TGCGCCAGCAGTCAGGGGACTGGCCCCACAGATACGCAGTATTTT. This gives the protein CASSQGTGPTDTQYF. The whole variable domain, filled in from reference TRBV5-1 and TRBJ2-3, reads KAGVTQTPRYLIKTRGQQVTLSCSPISGHRSVSWYQQTPGQGLQFLFEYFSETQRNKGNFPGRFSGRQFSNSRSEMNVSTLELGDSALYLCASSQGTGPTDTQYFGPGTRLTVL.

The gene calls are TRBV5-6 and TRBJ2-7; 8 bases line up with TRBD1. The V gene's germline CDR1 is SGHDT and CDR2 YYEEEE. J lost 7 bases, V lost 2 bases, and 5 bases had no gene match. This CDR3 is built from 13 residues. CDR3 DNA: TGTGCCAGCAGCTTCGGACAGGGAGAGGAGCAGTACTTC. Translating it yields CASSFGQGEEQYF.

This rearrangement joins TRBV12-5 to TRBJ2-5; no clear D gene. Germline V gene data show CDR1 as LGHNT and CDR2 as FRNRAP. This CDR3 is 19 amino acids long. The V and J ends lost 0 bases and 5 bases respectively, with 25 bases between them. As DNA, the CDR3 is TGTGCTAGTGGTTTGGTATCTCGTGGGATCGGGTTCGTATGGGAGACCCAGTACTTC. Amino acids: CASGLVSRGIGFVWETQYF.